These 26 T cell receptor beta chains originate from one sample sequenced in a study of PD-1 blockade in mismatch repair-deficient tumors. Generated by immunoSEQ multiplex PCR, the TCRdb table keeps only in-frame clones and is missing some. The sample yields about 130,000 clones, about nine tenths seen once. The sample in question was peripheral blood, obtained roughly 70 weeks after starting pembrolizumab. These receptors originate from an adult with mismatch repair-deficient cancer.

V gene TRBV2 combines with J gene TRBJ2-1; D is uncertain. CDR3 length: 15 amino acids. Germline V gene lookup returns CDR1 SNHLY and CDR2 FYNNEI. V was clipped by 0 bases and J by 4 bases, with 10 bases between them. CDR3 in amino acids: CASSEAYGRYNEQFF. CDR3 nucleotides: TGTGCCAGCAGTGAAGCGTACGGACGGTACAATGAGCAGTTCTTC.

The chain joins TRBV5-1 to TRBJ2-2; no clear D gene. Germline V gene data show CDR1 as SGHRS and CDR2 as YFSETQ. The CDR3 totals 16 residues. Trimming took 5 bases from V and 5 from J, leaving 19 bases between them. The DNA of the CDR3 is TGCGCCAGCAGAACGAATCCGGGCCTCGGAACCGGGGAGCTGTTTTTT. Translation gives CASRTNPGLGTGELFF.

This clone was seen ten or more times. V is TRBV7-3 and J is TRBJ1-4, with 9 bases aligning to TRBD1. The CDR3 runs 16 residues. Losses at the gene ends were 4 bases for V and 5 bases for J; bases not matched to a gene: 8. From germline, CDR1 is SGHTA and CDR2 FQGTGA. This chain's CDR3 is CASSYPPGQGNEKLFF. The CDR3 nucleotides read TGTGCCAGCAGCTACCCTCCGGGACAGGGAAATGAAAAACTGTTTTTT.

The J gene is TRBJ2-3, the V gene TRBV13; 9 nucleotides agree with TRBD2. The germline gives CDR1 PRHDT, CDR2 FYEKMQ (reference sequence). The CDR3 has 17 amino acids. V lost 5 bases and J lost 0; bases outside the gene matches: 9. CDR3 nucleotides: TGTGCCAGCAGCCCCGTAGGGACTAGCTCGAGCACAGATACGCAGTATTTT. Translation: CASSPVGTSSSTDTQYF.

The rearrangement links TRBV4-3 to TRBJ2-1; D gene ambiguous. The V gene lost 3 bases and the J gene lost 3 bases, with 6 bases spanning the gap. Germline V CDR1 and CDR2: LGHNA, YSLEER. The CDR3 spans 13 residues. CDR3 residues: CASSQGVYNEQFF. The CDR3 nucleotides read TGCGCCAGCAGCCAGGGTGTCTACAATGAGCAGTTCTTC.

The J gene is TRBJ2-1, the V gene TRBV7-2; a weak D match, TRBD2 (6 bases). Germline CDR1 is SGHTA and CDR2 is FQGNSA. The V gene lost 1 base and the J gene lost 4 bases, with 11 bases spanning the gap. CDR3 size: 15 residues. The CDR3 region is CASSLGGLTYNEQFF. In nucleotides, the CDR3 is TGTGCCAGCAGCTTAGGGGGACTTACATACAATGAGCAGTTCTTC.

Written as DNA, the CDR3 is TGTGCCAGCAGCGTAGGACCTCCGGGACAGGCTACCGGAAACACCATATATTTT. Amino acid sequence: CASSVGPPGQATGNTIYF. V and J are TRBV9 and TRBJ1-3; 8 bases agree with TRBD1. Germline V CDR1 and CDR2: SGDLS, YYNGEE. The trim removed 0 bases at V and 4 bases at J, leaving 12 bases unmatched. CDR3 length: 18 amino acids.

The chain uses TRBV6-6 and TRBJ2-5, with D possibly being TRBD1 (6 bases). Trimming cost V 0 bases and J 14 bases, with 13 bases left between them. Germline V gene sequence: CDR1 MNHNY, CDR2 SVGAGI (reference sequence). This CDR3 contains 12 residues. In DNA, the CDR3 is TGTGCCAGCAGTTACTCCACAGGGTCCGATTACTTC. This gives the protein CASSYSTGSDYF.

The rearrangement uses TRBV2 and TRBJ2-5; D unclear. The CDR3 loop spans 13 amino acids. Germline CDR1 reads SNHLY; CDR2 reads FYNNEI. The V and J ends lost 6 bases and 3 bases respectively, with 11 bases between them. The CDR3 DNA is TGTGCCAGCAGCCCCGATCGAGAAGAGACCCAGTACTTC. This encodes CASSPDREETQYF.

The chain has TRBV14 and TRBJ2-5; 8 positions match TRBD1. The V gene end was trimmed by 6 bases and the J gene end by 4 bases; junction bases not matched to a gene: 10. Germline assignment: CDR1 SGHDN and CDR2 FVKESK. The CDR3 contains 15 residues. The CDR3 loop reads CASSQEAGGAETQYF. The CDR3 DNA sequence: TGTGCCAGCAGTCAGGAGGCAGGGGGCGCAGAGACCCAGTACTTC.

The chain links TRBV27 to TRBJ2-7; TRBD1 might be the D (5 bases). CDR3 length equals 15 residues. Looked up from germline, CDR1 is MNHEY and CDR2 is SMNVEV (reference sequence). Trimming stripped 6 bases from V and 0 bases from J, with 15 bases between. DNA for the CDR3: TGTGCCAGCAGCCCTCGGACACCTTTCTCCTACGAGCAGTACTTC. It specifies CASSPRTPFSYEQYF.

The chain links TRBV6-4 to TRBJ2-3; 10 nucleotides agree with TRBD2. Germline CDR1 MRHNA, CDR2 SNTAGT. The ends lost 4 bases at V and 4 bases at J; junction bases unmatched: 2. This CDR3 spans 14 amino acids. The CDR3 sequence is CASSAGTSADTQYF. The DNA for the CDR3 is TGTGCCAGCAGTGCCGGGACTAGCGCAGATACGCAGTATTTT.

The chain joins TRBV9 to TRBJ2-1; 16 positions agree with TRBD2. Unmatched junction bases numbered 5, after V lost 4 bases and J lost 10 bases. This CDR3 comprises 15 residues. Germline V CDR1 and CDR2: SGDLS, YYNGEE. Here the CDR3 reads CASSSGLAGGKEQFF. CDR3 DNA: TGTGCCAGCAGCTCGGGACTAGCGGGAGGGAAGGAGCAGTTCTTC.

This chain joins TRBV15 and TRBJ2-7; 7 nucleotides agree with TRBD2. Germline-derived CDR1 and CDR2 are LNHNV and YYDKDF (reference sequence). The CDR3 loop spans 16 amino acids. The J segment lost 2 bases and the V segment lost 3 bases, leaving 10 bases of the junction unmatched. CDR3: CATSRTLTSAAYEQYF. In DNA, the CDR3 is TGTGCCACCAGCAGGACCCTTACTAGCGCAGCCTACGAGCAGTACTTC. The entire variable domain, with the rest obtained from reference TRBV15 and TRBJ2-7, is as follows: DAMVIQNPRYQVTQFGKPVTLSCSQTLNHNVMYWYQQKSSQAPKLLFHYYDKDFNNEADTPDNFQSRRPNTSFCFLDIRSPGLGDTAMYLCATSRTLTSAAYEQYFGPGTRLTVT.

CDR3 bases: TGTGCCAGCAGTTCTCGGCAGGATACTAAGGAAGAGCAGTACTTC. This gives the protein CASSSRQDTKEEQYF. The chain links TRBV6-5 to TRBJ2-7; D remains ambiguous. The CDR3 consists of 15 residues. Trimming removed 4 bases from V and 7 bases from J, with 20 bases in between. CDR1 is MNHEY and CDR2 is SVGAGI in the germline V gene.

DNA of the CDR3: TGTGCCAGCAGCTTTCGACTAGCAAACACCGGGGAGCTGTTTTTT. Its protein is CASSFRLANTGELFF. The rearrangement links TRBV7-9 to TRBJ2-2; 7 nucleotides match TRBD2. The V segment lost 3 bases and the J segment 2 bases; nucleotides outside the gene matches: 3. Germline CDR1 is SEHNR and CDR2 is FQNEAQ (reference sequence). The CDR3 consists of 15 residues.

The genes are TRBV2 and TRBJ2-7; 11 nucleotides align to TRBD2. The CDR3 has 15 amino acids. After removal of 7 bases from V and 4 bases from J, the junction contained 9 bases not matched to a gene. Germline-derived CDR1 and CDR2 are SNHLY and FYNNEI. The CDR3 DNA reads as TGTGCCAGCAAAAAGGGGACTAGCGGAGAGTACGAGCAGTACTTC. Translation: CASKKGTSGEYEQYF.

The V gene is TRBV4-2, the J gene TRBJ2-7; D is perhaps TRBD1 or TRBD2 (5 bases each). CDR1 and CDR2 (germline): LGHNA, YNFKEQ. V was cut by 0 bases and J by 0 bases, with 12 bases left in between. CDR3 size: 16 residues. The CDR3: CASSQDLRESSYEQYF. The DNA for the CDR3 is TGTGCCAGCAGCCAAGATCTCAGGGAGAGCTCCTACGAGCAGTACTTC.

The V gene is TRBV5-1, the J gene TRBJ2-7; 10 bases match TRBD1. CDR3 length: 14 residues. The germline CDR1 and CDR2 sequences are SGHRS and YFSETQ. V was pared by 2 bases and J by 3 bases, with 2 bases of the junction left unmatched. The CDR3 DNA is TGCGCCAGCAGCTTTGGGACAGGGGACTACGAGCAGTACTTC. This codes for CASSFGTGDYEQYF.

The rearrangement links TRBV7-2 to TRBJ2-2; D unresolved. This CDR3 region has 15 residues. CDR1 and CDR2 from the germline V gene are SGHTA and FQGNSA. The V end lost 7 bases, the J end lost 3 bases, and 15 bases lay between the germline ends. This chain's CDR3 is CASTPQAAYTGELFF. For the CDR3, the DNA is TGTGCCAGCACTCCCCAGGCAGCTTACACCGGGGAGCTGTTTTTT.

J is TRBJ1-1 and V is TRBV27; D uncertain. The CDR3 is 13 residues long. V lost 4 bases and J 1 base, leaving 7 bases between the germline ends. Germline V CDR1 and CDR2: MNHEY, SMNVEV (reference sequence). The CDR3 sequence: CASSWAANTEAFF. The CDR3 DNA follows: TGTGCCAGCAGTTGGGCGGCGAACACTGAAGCTTTCTTT.

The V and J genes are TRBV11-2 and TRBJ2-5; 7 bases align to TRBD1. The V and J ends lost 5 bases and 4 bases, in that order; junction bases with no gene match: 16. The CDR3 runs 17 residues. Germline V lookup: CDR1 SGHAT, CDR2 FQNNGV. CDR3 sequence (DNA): TGTGCCAGCAGCGCCCGCCTTCAACAGGGGTGGGGAGAGACCCAGTACTTC. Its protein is CASSARLQQGWGETQYF.

The CDR3 here is CSVSSEEDYNEQFF. CDR3 bases: TGCAGCGTATCCTCTGAAGAGGACTACAATGAGCAGTTCTTC. V is TRBV29-1 and J is TRBJ2-1, with no clear D. CDR1 and CDR2 from the germline V gene are SQVTM and ANQGSEA. The V end was cut by 6 bases, the J end by 3 bases, with 15 bases between. The CDR3 is made up of 14 amino acids.

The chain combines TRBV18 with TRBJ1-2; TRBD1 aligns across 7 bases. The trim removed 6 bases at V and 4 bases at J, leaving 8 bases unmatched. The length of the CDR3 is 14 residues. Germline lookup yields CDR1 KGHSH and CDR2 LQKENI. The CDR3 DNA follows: TGTGCCAGCTCCCGAGGACAGGCCTTCTATGGCTACACCTTC. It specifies CASSRGQAFYGYTF.

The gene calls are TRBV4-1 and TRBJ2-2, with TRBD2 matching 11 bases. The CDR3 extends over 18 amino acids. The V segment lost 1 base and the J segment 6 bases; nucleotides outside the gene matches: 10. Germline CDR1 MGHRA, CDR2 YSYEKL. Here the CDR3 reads CASSQVATLAGEAGELFF. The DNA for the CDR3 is TGCGCCAGCAGCCAAGTCGCGACACTAGCGGGAGAAGCCGGGGAGCTGTTTTTT.

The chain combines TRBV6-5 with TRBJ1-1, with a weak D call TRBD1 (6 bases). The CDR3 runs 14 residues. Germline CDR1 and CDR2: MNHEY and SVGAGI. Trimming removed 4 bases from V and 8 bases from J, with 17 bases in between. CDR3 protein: CASSFSFRDIEAFF. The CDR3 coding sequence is TGTGCCAGCAGTTTTTCATTCCGGGACATCGAAGCTTTCTTT.